Below are 6 T cell receptor beta chains sequenced from a single sample in a study of T-cell reconstitution after alpha-beta-depleted transplantation in children. Unique molecular identifiers were incorporated when the TCRbeta library was constructed. MiXCR, run by TCRdb on the PCR reads, gives a single entry per CDR3 protein. The sample holds about 460,000 distinct CDR3 sequences, 10% to 12% seen once. This specimen consisted of PBMCs, mostly from graft donor cells, obtained 180 days after TCRalphabeta/CD19-depleted stem cell transplant. These receptor sequences come from a female patient younger than 10 who had a stem cell transplant for aplastic anemia, so the T cells may come from the graft donor.

This clonotype was detected a few times. The rearrangement joins TRBV18 to TRBJ2-5, with D perhaps given as TRBD1 or TRBD2 (5 bases each). This CDR3 region has 17 residues. V gave up 3 bases and J gave up 2 bases, with 19 bases separating them. The germline V gene encodes CDR1 KGHSH and CDR2 LQKENI. CDR3 DNA: TGTGCCAGCTCACCTCCGCGCCCGGGGCCCTATCAAGAGACCCAGTACTTC. Amino acids: CASSPPRPGPYQETQYF.

The chain carries TRBV28 and TRBJ2-1; D is perhaps TRBD2 (7 bases). V was cut by 4 bases and J by 2 bases, with 12 bases left in between. Germline V gene lookup returns CDR1 MDHEN and CDR2 SYDVKM. CDR3 length equals 15 residues. CDR3 sequence (DNA): TGTGCCAGCAGTTCCGGGGGGCAGGCCTACAATGAGCAGTTCTTC. This gives the protein CASSSGGQAYNEQFF.

J is TRBJ2-4 and V is TRBV4-3, with TRBD2 matching over 10 bases. There are 17 residues in the CDR3. Germline CDR1 reads LGHNA; CDR2 reads YSLEER. V lost 0 bases and J lost 8; bases outside the gene matches: 10. The CDR3 sequence: CASSQDLAGALRHIQYF. The CDR3 DNA is TGCGCCAGCAGCCAAGACCTAGCGGGGGCCCTGAGGCACATTCAGTACTTC.

This clonotype turned up a few times. CDR3 DNA: TGTGCCAGCAGGGACTCTAGCAACTATGGCTACACCTTC. Translation gives CASRDSSNYGYTF. This chain joins TRBV28 and TRBJ1-2; D uncertain. Trimming cost V 6 bases and J 2 bases, with 10 bases left between them. This CDR3 spans 13 amino acids. Germline V gives CDR1 MDHEN, CDR2 SYDVKM.

This clonotype has just a few counts. This chain connects TRBV5-6 to TRBJ1-6; 8 bases map to TRBD1. With 4 bases clipped from V and 2 bases from J, the junction kept 14 bases outside the gene matches. The CDR3 is 19 residues long. Germline V gene sequence: CDR1 SGHDT, CDR2 YYEEEE. The CDR3 protein is CASSVTGQAPVPYNSPLHF. CDR3 sequence (DNA): TGTGCCAGCAGCGTGACGGGACAGGCACCCGTCCCCTATAATTCACCCCTCCACTTT.

This chain uses TRBV10-3 with TRBJ2-1; D might be TRBD1 (5 bases). V gave up 6 bases and J gave up 2 bases, with 20 bases separating them. This CDR3 has 17 amino acids. Germline CDR1 reads ENHRY; CDR2 reads SYGVKD. CDR3 protein: CAISPNGRIGAYNEQFF. CDR3 in DNA: TGTGCCATCAGCCCGAACGGACGGATAGGGGCCTACAATGAGCAGTTCTTC.